The 27 T cell receptor beta chains in this list originate from one sample, sequenced in a study of HIV-infected patients and healthy controls. TCRdb independently ran MiXCR on the 5' RACE reads; one entry per CDR3 protein. Of 15,000 to 20,000 distinct CDR3 sequences in the sample, about a sixth were seen once. The sequencing input was CD8+ T cells from blood. The receptors here all came from a human donor in good health.

This clonotype was detected many times. The chain has TRBV10-3 and TRBJ2-3; 12 bases align to TRBD2. Germline V gene sequence: CDR1 ENHRY, CDR2 SYGVKD. V was pared by 0 bases and J by 14 bases, with 15 bases of the junction left unmatched. CDR3 length: 17 residues. CDR3 in amino acids: CAISESLISTSGGPRYF. For the CDR3, the DNA is TGTGCCATCAGTGAGTCCCTTATCTCGACTAGCGGGGGACCGAGGTATTTT.

This clonotype was seen a few times. J is TRBJ2-7 and V is TRBV27; TRBD2 matches 8 bases. The germline V gene encodes CDR1 MNHEY and CDR2 SMNVEV (reference sequence). With V trimmed by 3 bases and J by 4 bases, 8 bases remained unmatched. There are 15 residues in the CDR3. CDR3: CASSFSGTKLYEQYF. For the CDR3, the DNA is TGTGCCAGCAGTTTTAGCGGGACTAAGTTGTACGAGCAGTACTTC.

The chain couples TRBV10-3 to TRBJ2-1, with TRBD2 matching over 10 bases. Germline V gives CDR1 ENHRY, CDR2 SYGVKD. V shed 2 bases, J shed 5 bases, and the junction held 3 bases outside the gene matches. The CDR3 length is 15 residues. CDR3 nucleotide sequence: TGTGCCATCAGTGAGCCTAGCGGGAGCCACAATGAGCAGTTCTTC. Its translation is CAISEPSGSHNEQFF.

The sample holds many counts of this clonotype. The rearrangement uses TRBV25-1 and TRBJ2-5; D is ambiguous. The length of the CDR3 is 12 residues. With 6 bases removed from V and 0 bases from J, the gap between germline ends came to 5 bases. Per the germline V gene, CDR1 is MGHDK and CDR2 is SYGVNS. The CDR3 reads CASSAYQETQYF. The CDR3 DNA follows: TGTGCCAGCAGCGCGTACCAAGAGACCCAGTACTTC.

The J gene is TRBJ1-2, the V gene TRBV9; maybe TRBD1 (6 bases). The CDR3 consists of 14 residues. CDR1 is SGDLS, CDR2 YYNGEE, per germline. V lost 0 bases and J 2 bases, leaving 8 bases between the germline ends. The CDR3: CASSVGTGNYGYTF. CDR3 nucleotides: TGTGCCAGCAGCGTAGGAACAGGGAACTATGGCTACACCTTC.

This clonotype occurred many times. The J gene is TRBJ2-3, the V gene TRBV7-2; the match to TRBD2 covers 8 bases. The CDR3 has 15 residues. The germline CDR1 and CDR2 sequences are SGHTA and FQGNSA. The ends lost 5 bases at V and 5 bases at J; junction bases unmatched: 9. CDR3 loop: CASSTGGAVIDTQYF. Written as DNA, the CDR3 is TGTGCCAGCAGCACGGGGGGGGCGGTCATAGATACGCAGTATTTT. Full variable domain (missing parts from reference TRBV7-2 and TRBJ2-3): GAGVSQSPSNKVTEKGKDVELRCDPISGHTALYWYRQSLGQGLEFLIYFQGNSAPDKSGLPSDRFSAERTGGSVSTLTIQRTQQEDSAVYLCASSTGGAVIDTQYFGPGTRLTVL.

The sample holds many counts of this clonotype. The chain recombines TRBV12-3 or TRBV12-4 with TRBJ2-5; TRBD2 agrees at 7 bases. Germline trimming cut 4 bases from V and 9 bases from J; bases unmatched to any gene: 14. CDR3 size: 15 residues. The CDR3 spells CASSSWDFERGAQYF. CDR3 in DNA: TGTGCCAGCAGTTCCTGGGACTTTGAACGGGGGGCCCAGTACTTC.

At least ten counts were recorded for this clonotype. The rearrangement links TRBV10-1 to TRBJ2-1; 9 nucleotides match TRBD1. CDR3 size: 17 residues. The trim removed 0 bases at V and 7 bases at J, leaving 10 bases unmatched. In germline, CDR1 is WNHNN, CDR2 SYGVQD (reference sequence). CDR3: CASSESGTGLDKNEQFF. The CDR3 DNA follows: TGCGCCAGCAGTGAGTCCGGGACAGGGCTAGATAAGAATGAGCAGTTCTTC.

This clonotype came up many times. The V and J genes are TRBV27 and TRBJ2-7; 8 bases are shared with TRBD2. Germline V gene sequence: CDR1 MNHEY, CDR2 SMNVEV (reference sequence). The junction had 8 bases not matched to a gene; V was cut back by 3 bases and J by 4 bases. There are 15 residues in the CDR3. The CDR3 DNA reads as TGTGCCAGCAGTTTTGTTCGGGAGGGCGTGTACGAGCAGTACTTC. Its translation is CASSFVREGVYEQYF.

This sequence joins TRBV15 and TRBJ1-5; the D gene is possibly TRBD1 (6 bases). Trimming took 8 bases from V and 6 from J, leaving 14 bases between them. This CDR3 region has 13 residues. In germline, CDR1 is LNHNV, CDR2 YYDKDF (reference sequence). CDR3 bases: TGTGCCACCGGGGGCAGGGAAGGTCAGCCCCAGCATTTT. Its protein is CATGGREGQPQHF.

The rearrangement links TRBV6-4 to TRBJ2-2; 7 bases are a match to TRBD2. The V gene's germline CDR1 is MRHNA and CDR2 SNTAGT. CDR3 length: 15 amino acids. V trimming: 3 bases; J trimming: 6 bases; junction bases outside the gene matches: 7. The CDR3 protein is CASSEEAGSAGELFF. The CDR3, as DNA: TGTGCCAGCAGTGAAGAAGCGGGATCAGCCGGGGAGCTGTTTTTT.

This clonotype is large by share. This chain connects TRBV4-3 to TRBJ1-1; the match to TRBD1 covers 10 bases. CDR1 LGHNA and CDR2 YSLEER come from the germline V gene. V lost 0 bases, J lost 6 bases, and 4 bases stayed unmatched. The CDR3 totals 15 residues. The CDR3 sequence: CASSQETGGLAEAFF. The CDR3 DNA is TGCGCCAGCAGCCAAGAGACAGGGGGCCTCGCTGAAGCTTTCTTT.

This clonotype was counted at least ten times. This chain links TRBV11-2 with TRBJ2-2; 7 bases match TRBD1. Germline V gives CDR1 SGHAT, CDR2 FQNNGV. After removal of 5 bases from V and 1 base from J, the junction contained 10 bases not matched to a gene. The CDR3 has 17 amino acids. The CDR3 spells CASSRKTGSKNTGELFF. CDR3 coding DNA: TGTGCCAGCAGCAGAAAGACAGGGTCCAAGAACACCGGGGAGCTGTTTTTT.

This clonotype was seen ten or more times. V usage is TRBV9 and J usage is TRBJ1-1; 9 bases map to TRBD1. V dropped 3 bases and J dropped 0; count of bases not matched to a gene: 12. Germline loops: CDR1 SGDLS, CDR2 YYNGEE. The CDR3 length is 18 residues. The CDR3, as DNA: TGTGCCAGCAGCGCCCCCCGGGACAGGGAACGCATGAACACTGAAGCTTTCTTT. This translates into CASSAPRDRERMNTEAFF.

Many counts were recorded for this clonotype. This chain connects TRBV13 to TRBJ1-1, with D possibly TRBD1 on 5 matching bases. Deletions cut 5 bases from V and 3 bases from J, with 19 bases between. The germline gives CDR1 PRHDT, CDR2 FYEKMQ (reference sequence). The CDR3 is made up of 16 amino acids. CDR3 loop: CASSTHRPETYTEAFF. CDR3 nucleotides: TGTGCCAGCAGCACCCACAGGCCCGAAACCTACACTGAAGCTTTCTTT.

This clonotype was counted a few times. This chain joins TRBV7-9 and TRBJ2-7; D remains ambiguous. Trimming left V 2 bases short and J 5 bases short, with 7 bases between. Germline assignment: CDR1 SEHNR and CDR2 FQNEAQ (reference sequence). CDR3 length: 12 residues. CDR3 nucleotides: TGTGCCAGCAGCTTATCACCGGACGAGCAGTACTTC. Its protein product is CASSLSPDEQYF.

V gene TRBV9 combines with J gene TRBJ1-6, with 7 nucleotides matching TRBD1. Germline loops: CDR1 SGDLS, CDR2 YYNGEE. The CDR3 extends over 16 amino acids. Trimming took 4 bases from V and 7 from J; bases not matched to a gene: 11. CDR3 region: CASSSIHRDSNSPLHF. CDR3 bases: TGTGCCAGCAGCTCAATCCACCGGGACAGCAATTCACCCCTCCACTTT.

The V call is TRBV28, the J call TRBJ2-3; tentatively, D is TRBD1 or TRBD2 (6 bases each). V was shortened by 6 bases and J by 6 bases, with 25 bases between the two germline ends. The length of the CDR3 is 17 residues. From germline, CDR1 is MDHEN and CDR2 SYDVKM. The CDR3 loop reads CASRQQPVSGGEDTQYF. CDR3 DNA sequence: TGTGCCAGCAGGCAACAACCCGTCTCCGGGGGCGAGGATACGCAGTATTTT.

This clonotype has a count of ten or more. The chain uses TRBV5-1 and TRBJ2-7; 11 bases agree with TRBD1. Trimming at V came to 3 bases and at J to 2 bases, leaving 4 bases not matched to a gene. CDR1 is SGHRS and CDR2 is YFSETQ in the germline V gene. The CDR3 runs to 15 residues. CDR3 in DNA: TGCGCCAGCAGCTGGGGGACAGGGGGAGCCTACGAGCAGTACTTC. Translation gives CASSWGTGGAYEQYF.

This clonotype was recorded a few times. The chain employs TRBV28 and TRBJ1-1; TRBD1 matches at 7 bases. This CDR3 comprises 14 residues. J was trimmed by 0 bases and V by 5 bases; bases with no gene match: 3. Germline V gene lookup returns CDR1 MDHEN and CDR2 SYDVKM. DNA for the CDR3: TGTGCCAGCAGTCTCGGACAGGTGAACACTGAAGCTTTCTTT. Amino acids: CASSLGQVNTEAFF.

By its share, this clonotype is large. The chain carries TRBV9 and TRBJ1-1; 10 nucleotides match TRBD1. Germline CDR1 and CDR2: SGDLS and YYNGEE. Trimming at V came to 3 bases and at J to 1 base, leaving 3 bases not matched to a gene. The length of the CDR3 is 15 residues. The CDR3 loop reads CASSEGTGANTEAFF. In nucleotides, the CDR3 is TGTGCCAGCAGCGAGGGGACAGGGGCGAACACTGAAGCTTTCTTT.

The sample holds many counts of this clonotype. The CDR3 sequence is CASSRYDNEQFF. CDR3 nucleotides: TGTGCCAGCAGCCGATATGACAATGAGCAGTTCTTC. The genes are TRBV5-5 and TRBJ2-1, with D hard to call. Looked up from germline, CDR1 is SGHKS and CDR2 is YYEKEE (reference sequence). V was trimmed by 4 bases and J by 5 bases, leaving 7 bases between them. The CDR3 has 12 residues.

This clonotype was seen ten or more times. The genes are TRBV19 and TRBJ2-7; TRBD2 agrees at 10 bases. J was trimmed by 3 bases and V by 4 bases; bases with no gene match: 3. The CDR3 is 14 amino acids. Germline V gene data show CDR1 as LNHDA and CDR2 as SQIVND (reference sequence). The CDR3 DNA sequence: TGTGCCAGTAGTACCGGACTAGCGGACTACGAGCAGTACTTC. The encoded protein is CASSTGLADYEQYF.

This chain links TRBV12-3 or TRBV12-4 with TRBJ2-1, with 12 bases aligning to TRBD2. The CDR3 has 15 amino acids. The junction had 8 bases not matched to a gene; V was cut back by 6 bases and J by 8 bases. CDR3 in amino acids: CASSIRTSGVDEQFF. The CDR3 DNA follows: TGTGCCAGCAGCATTCGGACTAGCGGGGTCGATGAGCAGTTCTTC.

The J gene is TRBJ2-3, the V gene TRBV12-3 or TRBV12-4; 8 nucleotides agree with TRBD1. J gave up 1 base and V 5 bases, and 5 bases lay outside the gene matches. The CDR3 consists of 15 residues. DNA for the CDR3: TGTGCCAGCAGTCGCGGACAGGGAGGCACAGATACGCAGTATTTT. Protein: CASSRGQGGTDTQYF.

A few counts support this clonotype. This chain connects TRBV14 to TRBJ2-3, with D possibly matching TRBD1 (6 bases). The CDR3 runs to 15 residues. V lost 1 base, J lost 4 bases, and 12 bases lay in between. Germline loops: CDR1 SGHDN, CDR2 FVKESK. The CDR3 sequence is CASSQGLRTADTQYF. CDR3 nucleotide sequence: TGTGCCAGCAGCCAAGGCCTCAGGACAGCAGATACGCAGTATTTT. Full variable domain (rest looked up from reference TRBV14 and TRBJ2-3): EAGVTQFPSHSVIEKGQTVTLRCDPISGHDNLYWYRRVMGKEIKFLLHFVKESKQDESGMPNNRFLAERTGGTYSTLKVQPAELEDSGVYFCASSQGLRTADTQYFGPGTRLTVL.

There are a few counts of this clonotype. CDR3 region: CASSFGRGGGEQYF. The CDR3 DNA is TGTGCCAGCAGCTTCGGGAGGGGGGGAGGTGAGCAGTACTTC. This rearrangement joins TRBV13 to TRBJ2-7; 8 bases line up with TRBD2. The CDR3 runs 14 residues. V trimming: 3 bases; J trimming: 7 bases; junction bases outside the gene matches: 8. Germline values: CDR1 PRHDT, CDR2 FYEKMQ (reference sequence).